These 18 T cell receptor beta chains were all obtained from the same sample, sequenced in a study of blood T cell repertoires in COVID-19. Profiled with immunoSEQ multiplex PCR; TCRdb holds only in-frame clones, not every one. The data show 85,000 to 120,000 clones, around 90% seen once. Sequenced input: peripheral blood. The receptors originated from a woman in her forties or fifties with COVID-19, enrolled during active disease.

The chain is built from TRBV19 and TRBJ1-1, with a tentative D call TRBD1 (5 bases). Trimming cost V 8 bases and J 4 bases, with 14 bases left between them. Germline values: CDR1 LNHDA, CDR2 SQIVND (reference sequence). The CDR3 consists of 13 residues. DNA for the CDR3: TGTGCCAGTTCAGTCGGGGGATCCACTGAAGCTTTCTTT. It specifies CASSVGGSTEAFF.

This chain uses TRBV6-6 with TRBJ1-3; 9 bases are shared with TRBD1. CDR1 and CDR2 (germline): MNHNY, SVGAGI (reference sequence). Trimming cost V 8 bases and J 4 bases; bases outside gene matches: 9. This CDR3 is built from 15 residues. The CDR3 loop is CASRGQGSEGNTIYF. The CDR3 DNA is TGTGCCAGCCGGGGACAGGGAAGTGAAGGAAACACCATATATTTT.

The chain is built from TRBV5-6 and TRBJ2-1; D gene uncertain. This CDR3 has 13 amino acids. The germline gives CDR1 SGHDT, CDR2 YYEEEE. V was trimmed by 3 bases and J by 7 bases, leaving 11 bases between them. The CDR3: CASSSRVGNEQFF. CDR3 in DNA: TGTGCCAGCAGCTCTCGGGTCGGGAATGAGCAGTTCTTC.

This clone appeared a single time. The rearrangement uses TRBV28 and TRBJ2-1, with no clear D. The V and J ends lost 4 bases and 0 bases respectively, with 13 bases between them. Germline V gene lookup returns CDR1 MDHEN and CDR2 SYDVKM. This CDR3 is built from 16 residues. The CDR3 spells CASSSLTASSYNEQFF. CDR3 in DNA: TGTGCCAGCAGTTCCCTGACTGCCTCCTCCTACAATGAGCAGTTCTTC.

V and J are TRBV28 and TRBJ2-7; 9 bases are a match to TRBD1. The germline CDR1 and CDR2 sequences are MDHEN and SYDVKM. This CDR3 contains 16 residues. Losses at the gene ends were 5 bases for V and 9 bases for J; bases not matched to a gene: 17. CDR3 region: CASSPPRTGAIVRQYF. For the CDR3, the DNA is TGTGCCAGCAGTCCCCCCCGGACAGGGGCGATTGTAAGGCAGTACTTC.

The rearrangement links TRBV10-2 to TRBJ1-5; D is unclear. The germline V gene encodes CDR1 WSHSY and CDR2 SAAADI. The CDR3 is 10 amino acids. The V gene lost 3 bases and the J gene lost 11 bases, with 5 bases spanning the gap. Written as DNA, the CDR3 is TGCGCCAGCAGTGACGGTTCCCAGCATTTT. Protein: CASSDGSQHF.

CDR3 coding DNA: TGCGCCACCTCAGGGGAGTATAAGGCTAACTATGGCTACACCTTC. Translation gives CATSGEYKANYGYTF. This chain links TRBV10-1 with TRBJ1-2, with D perhaps TRBD1 (6 bases). V gave up 10 bases and J gave up 0 bases, with 18 bases separating them. The CDR3 contains 15 residues. Per the germline V gene, CDR1 is WNHNN and CDR2 is SYGVQD (reference sequence).

This clone was picked up one time. V gene TRBV29-1 combines with J gene TRBJ1-1, with no clear D. Germline V CDR1 and CDR2: SQVTM, ANQGSEA. V dropped 4 bases and J dropped 3 bases, with 15 bases sitting between them. The CDR3 contains 14 residues. CDR3 bases: TGCAGCGTTGCTTTGAGTTTGTCTGACACTGAAGCTTTCTTT. Translation gives CSVALSLSDTEAFF.

The chain's CDR3 is CASSFELNQPQHF. The CDR3 region has the DNA TGTGCCAGCAGCTTCGAACTCAATCAGCCCCAGCATTTT. V usage is TRBV5-4 and J usage is TRBJ1-5, with D unresolved. There are 13 residues in the CDR3. The V gene lost 2 bases and the J gene lost 3 bases, with 6 bases spanning the gap. The germline gives CDR1 SGHNT, CDR2 YYREEE (reference sequence).

In its sample, this clone was seen once. The CDR3 region has the DNA TGCGCCAGCAGTGAGTCTCCAGGGGACTATGGCTACACCTTC. Residues: CASSESPGDYGYTF. This chain links TRBV10-2 with TRBJ1-2, with D maybe TRBD1 (6 bases). From germline, CDR1 is WSHSY and CDR2 SAAADI. CDR3 length: 14 amino acids. V was trimmed by 0 bases and J by 3 bases, leaving 8 bases between them.

The gene calls are TRBV4-1 and TRBJ2-5; D is perhaps TRBD1 (5 bases). V shed 0 bases and J shed 7 bases, with 9 bases lying between them. CDR1 MGHRA and CDR2 YSYEKL come from the germline V gene. This CDR3 spans 13 amino acids. Here the CDR3 reads CASSQDLQGTQYF. The CDR3 DNA follows: TGCGCCAGCAGCCAAGATTTGCAGGGGACCCAGTACTTC.

This chain connects TRBV7-2 to TRBJ1-4, with TRBD1 as a possible D gene (6 bases). CDR1 and CDR2 from the germline V gene are SGHTA and FQGNSA. CDR3 size: 14 residues. With 5 bases removed from V and 8 bases from J, the gap between germline ends came to 15 bases. The CDR3 nucleotides are TGTGCCAGCAGCGTTGGACAGCCAGCAGAAAAACTGTTTTTT. This translates into CASSVGQPAEKLFF.

CDR3 in amino acids: CASSPLGTGNNGYTF. CDR3 coding DNA: TGTGCCAGCAGTCCCCTGGGGACAGGGAATAACGGCTACACCTTC. The J gene is TRBJ1-2, the V gene TRBV6-6; 9 nucleotides align to TRBD1. Germline-derived CDR1 and CDR2 are MNHNY and SVGAGI (reference sequence). The CDR3 is made up of 15 amino acids. Trimming cost V 5 bases and J 8 bases; bases outside gene matches: 12.

This chain uses TRBV2 with TRBJ1-5; no reliable D call. CDR1 is SNHLY, CDR2 FYNNEI, per germline. CDR3 length: 15 residues. The V gene lost 4 bases and the J gene lost 3 bases, with 13 bases spanning the gap. Here the CDR3 reads CASSAEGQPNQPQHF. In DNA, the CDR3 is TGTGCCAGCAGTGCGGAGGGTCAACCCAATCAGCCCCAGCATTTT.

The rearrangement links TRBV3-1 (or the pseudogene TRBV3-2) to TRBJ2-7, with D possibly matching TRBD1 (6 bases). This CDR3 is 12 amino acids long. The ends were cut back, 5 bases at V and 7 bases at J, with 12 bases in the middle. Germline assignment: CDR1 LGHDT and CDR2 YNNKEL (reference sequence). The CDR3 loop reads CASSLDRREQYF. The CDR3 DNA sequence: TGTGCCAGCAGCTTGGACAGAAGAGAGCAGTACTTC.

J is TRBJ2-3 and V is TRBV7-8; 8 nucleotides align to TRBD2. Trimming at V came to 5 bases and at J to 2 bases, leaving 9 bases not matched to a gene. The CDR3 has 16 amino acids. Germline values: CDR1 SGHVS, CDR2 FQNEAQ. CDR3 nucleotides: TGTGCCAGCAGCCCCCCGGGGGGGCGGTCCACAGATACGCAGTATTTT. It encodes CASSPPGGRSTDTQYF. The full variable domain, its missing parts supplied by reference TRBV7-8 and TRBJ2-3, is GAGVSQSPRYKVAKRGQDVALRCDPISGHVSLFWYQQALGQGPEFLTYFQNEAQLDKSGLPSDRFFAERPEGSVSTLKIQRTQQEDSAVYLCASSPPGGRSTDTQYFGPGTRLTVL.

The chain employs TRBV28 and TRBJ2-6; a weak D match, TRBD2 (5 bases). This CDR3 spans 12 amino acids. Germline V lookup: CDR1 MDHEN, CDR2 SYDVKM. V was clipped by 9 bases and J by 2 bases, with 5 bases between them. The CDR3 reads CASSAGANVLTF. DNA of the CDR3: TGTGCCAGTAGCGCTGGGGCCAACGTCCTGACTTTC.

The V and J genes are TRBV19 and TRBJ2-7; perhaps TRBD2 as D (6 bases). V was cut by 4 bases and J by 2 bases, with 15 bases left in between. Germline values: CDR1 LNHDA, CDR2 SQIVND (reference sequence). The CDR3 is 15 residues long. Here the CDR3 DNA reads TGTGCCAGTAGTAGTTCCTCCGGGGGTACCTACGAGCAGTACTTC. This codes for CASSSSSGGTYEQYF. The variable domain in full, completed from reference TRBV19 and TRBJ2-7, reads DGGITQSPKYLFRKEGQNVTLSCEQNLNHDAMYWYRQDPGQGLRLIYYSQIVNDFQKGDIAEGYSVSREKKESFPLTVTSAQKNPTAFYLCASSSSSGGTYEQYFGPGTRLTVT.